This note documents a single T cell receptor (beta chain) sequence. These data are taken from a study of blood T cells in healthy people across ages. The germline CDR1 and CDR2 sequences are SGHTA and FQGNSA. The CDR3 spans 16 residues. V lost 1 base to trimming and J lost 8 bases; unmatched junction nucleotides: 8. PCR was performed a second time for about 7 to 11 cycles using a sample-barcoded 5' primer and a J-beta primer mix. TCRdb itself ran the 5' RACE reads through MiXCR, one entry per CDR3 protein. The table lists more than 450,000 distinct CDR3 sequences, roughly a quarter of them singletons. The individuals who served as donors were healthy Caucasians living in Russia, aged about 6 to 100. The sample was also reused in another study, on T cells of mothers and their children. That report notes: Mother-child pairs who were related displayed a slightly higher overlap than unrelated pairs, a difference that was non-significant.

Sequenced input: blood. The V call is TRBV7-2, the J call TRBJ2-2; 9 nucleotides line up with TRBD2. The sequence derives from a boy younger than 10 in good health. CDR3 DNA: TGTGCCAGCAGCTTAGTGGCTAGCGGGAAGCATGGGGAGCTGTTTTTT. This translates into CASSLVASGKHGELFF. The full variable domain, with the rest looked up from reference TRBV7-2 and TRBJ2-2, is GAGVSQSPSNKVTEKGKDVELRCDPISGHTALYWYRQSLGQGLEFLIYFQGNSAPDKSGLPSDRFSAERTGGSVSTLTIQRTQQEDSAVYLCASSLVASGKHGELFFGEGSRLTVL.